This is a list of T cell receptor beta chains from one sample in a study of blood T cell repertoires in COVID-19. Clones were read by immunoSEQ multiplex PCR, and TCRdb kept only the in-frame ones, dropping some. The sample yields about 140,000 clones, about 90% seen once. Sequenced: peripheral blood. These receptors were collected from an elderly woman with acute or convalescent COVID-19. Each CDR3 is given with its conserved first and last residue. Each record gives: CDR3 length, clone size, J gene, D gene, V gene, CDR3 DNA, CDR3 protein. A D gene is named only where the DNA matches it firmly. Clone size is stated in some rows and not others, as once, few, many or a class when expanded.

len: 14; abundance: -; j_gene: TRBJ2-5; d_gene: TRBD1; v_gene: TRBV19; CDR3nt: TGTGCCAGTAGTCGACAGGGGTCGGGAGAGACCCAGTACTTC; CDR3aa: CASSRQGSGETQYF
len: 16; abundance: -; j_gene: TRBJ2-3; d_gene: -; v_gene: TRBV21-1; CDR3nt: TGTGCCAGCAGCAAAAGAGCGGGGGGATGGGCAGATACGCAGTATTTT; CDR3aa: CASSKRAGGWADTQYF
len: 13; abundance: few; j_gene: TRBJ1-5; d_gene: -; v_gene: TRBV6-2/TRBV6-3; CDR3nt: TGTGCCAGCAGCAAGGACAGTACAAAGCCCCAGCATTTT; CDR3aa: CASSKDSTKPQHF
len: 13; abundance: -; j_gene: TRBJ2-3; d_gene: -; v_gene: TRBV24-1; CDR3nt: TGTGCCACCAGGGGCGAGGGAACAGATACGCAGTATTTT; CDR3aa: CATRGEGTDTQYF
len: 15; abundance: -; j_gene: TRBJ2-7; d_gene: TRBD1; v_gene: TRBV19; CDR3nt: TGTGCCAGTAGTGTATCCGGGACAGCTATCTACGAGCAGTACTTC; CDR3aa: CASSVSGTAIYEQYF
len: 19; abundance: -; j_gene: TRBJ2-3; d_gene: -; v_gene: TRBV5-4; CDR3nt: TGTGCCAGCAGCTCCTTTCAATCCTCTAGGAGGGCACATTATGATACGCAGTATTTT; CDR3aa: CASSSFQSSRRAHYDTQYF
len: 14; abundance: -; j_gene: TRBJ1-2; d_gene: -; v_gene: TRBV3-1/TRBV3-2; CDR3nt: TGTGCCAGCAGCCAGGAGGGACTTAACTATGGCTACACCTTC; CDR3aa: CASSQEGLNYGYTF
len: 15; abundance: -; j_gene: TRBJ2-1; d_gene: TRBD1; v_gene: TRBV5-1; CDR3nt: TGCGCCAGCAGCTTGGGACAGGGGGCCTACAATGAGCAGTTCTTC; CDR3aa: CASSLGQGAYNEQFF
len: 12; abundance: -; j_gene: TRBJ2-7; d_gene: -; v_gene: TRBV5-1; CDR3nt: TGCGCCAGCAGCGTAGGGGACTACGAGCAGTACTTC; CDR3aa: CASSVGDYEQYF
len: 13; abundance: -; j_gene: TRBJ1-2; d_gene: -; v_gene: TRBV6-5; CDR3nt: TGTGCCAGCAGTACAGGTCCTAGTGGCGGCTACACCTTC; CDR3aa: CASSTGPSGGYTF
len: 16; abundance: once; j_gene: TRBJ1-1; d_gene: TRBD1; v_gene: TRBV7-2; CDR3nt: TGTGCCAGCAGCTTACAGGGGGCTGGTACCTATGCTGAAGCTTTCTTT; CDR3aa: CASSLQGAGTYAEAFF
len: 14; abundance: once; j_gene: TRBJ1-6; d_gene: -; v_gene: TRBV19; CDR3nt: TGTGCCAGTACTTCTCCAGTCGCCAATTCACCCCTCCACTTT; CDR3aa: CASTSPVANSPLHF
len: 16; abundance: -; j_gene: TRBJ2-7; d_gene: TRBD1; v_gene: TRBV18; CDR3nt: TGTGCCAGCTCACCACTTGGTGGGACAGAGTCCTACGAGCAGTACTTC; CDR3aa: CASSPLGGTESYEQYF
len: 18; abundance: -; j_gene: TRBJ1-6; d_gene: TRBD1; v_gene: TRBV2; CDR3nt: TGTGCCAGCAGTGACAATTCCCGGGACAGAGTTTATAATTCACCCCTCCACTTT; CDR3aa: CASSDNSRDRVYNSPLHF
len: 13; abundance: few; j_gene: TRBJ1-1; d_gene: -; v_gene: TRBV18; CDR3nt: TGTGCCAGCTCAGGGGGGGTACAAGCTGAAGCTTTCTTT; CDR3aa: CASSGGVQAEAFF
len: 16; abundance: -; j_gene: TRBJ1-1; d_gene: -; v_gene: TRBV12-5; CDR3nt: TGTGCTAGTGGTTTGGGACAGCTCGTCATGAACACTGAAGCTTTCTTT; CDR3aa: CASGLGQLVMNTEAFF
len: 14; abundance: -; j_gene: TRBJ1-2; d_gene: TRBD1; v_gene: TRBV10-3; CDR3nt: TGTGCCATCAGTGGCGACAGGGGACCCTATGGCTACACCTTC; CDR3aa: CAISGDRGPYGYTF
len: 14; abundance: -; j_gene: TRBJ1-1; d_gene: -; v_gene: TRBV5-1; CDR3nt: TGCGCCAGCAGCTTGGTAAGCGGCGGGGGTAGGGCTTTCTTT; CDR3aa: CASSLVSGGGRAFF
len: 14; abundance: -; j_gene: TRBJ1-5; d_gene: TRBD1; v_gene: TRBV18; CDR3nt: TGTGCCAGCTCACTTACAGGGGGCAATCAGCCCCAGCATTTT; CDR3aa: CASSLTGGNQPQHF
len: 14; abundance: -; j_gene: TRBJ1-2; d_gene: TRBD1; v_gene: TRBV5-4; CDR3nt: TGTGCCAGCAGGCCCGGACAGGGCAACTATGGCTACACCTTC; CDR3aa: CASRPGQGNYGYTF
len: 16; abundance: -; j_gene: TRBJ2-2; d_gene: -; v_gene: TRBV5-1; CDR3nt: TGCGCCAGCAGCTTGATAGGGCAGGGGAACACCGGGGAGCTGTTTTTT; CDR3aa: CASSLIGQGNTGELFF
len: 16; abundance: few; j_gene: TRBJ1-5; d_gene: -; v_gene: TRBV6-1; CDR3nt: TGTGCCAGCAGTGAACAGTTACAGCATAGCAATCAGCCCCAGCATTTT; CDR3aa: CASSEQLQHSNQPQHF
len: 12; abundance: -; j_gene: TRBJ2-7; d_gene: -; v_gene: TRBV10-3; CDR3nt: TGTGCCATCAGTGGCTATTCCTACGAGCAGTACTTC; CDR3aa: CAISGYSYEQYF
len: 13; abundance: -; j_gene: TRBJ1-1; d_gene: TRBD1; v_gene: TRBV7-9; CDR3nt: TGTGCCAGCAGCCGGGACAGGGGGCTTGAAGCTTTCTTT; CDR3aa: CASSRDRGLEAFF
len: 14; abundance: once; j_gene: TRBJ1-5; d_gene: -; v_gene: TRBV2; CDR3nt: TGTGCCAGCAAATACTCGATTAGCAATCAGCCCCAGCATTTT; CDR3aa: CASKYSISNQPQHF
len: 13; abundance: -; j_gene: TRBJ2-2; d_gene: -; v_gene: TRBV12-3/TRBV12-4; CDR3nt: TGTGCCAGCAGTTTCTCCTTCACCGGGGAGCTGTTTTTT; CDR3aa: CASSFSFTGELFF
len: 16; abundance: -; j_gene: TRBJ2-2; d_gene: TRBD2; v_gene: TRBV7-8; CDR3nt: TGTGCCAGCACCTTCGAGCGGGGGAGAAACACCGGGGAGCTGTTTTTT; CDR3aa: CASTFERGRNTGELFF
len: 16; abundance: -; j_gene: TRBJ1-5; d_gene: -; v_gene: TRBV11-3; CDR3nt: TGTGCCAGCAGGCCGGGGAGGGCAACTAGCAATCAGCCCCAGCATTTT; CDR3aa: CASRPGRATSNQPQHF
len: 15; abundance: -; j_gene: TRBJ2-1; d_gene: TRBD1; v_gene: TRBV5-1; CDR3nt: TGCGCCAGCAGCTTTGGGACAGGGGTTTACAATGAGCAGTTCTTC; CDR3aa: CASSFGTGVYNEQFF
len: 16; abundance: -; j_gene: TRBJ2-3; d_gene: -; v_gene: TRBV18; CDR3nt: TGTGCCAGCTCACCAATAGGGGGGGGGCCTTCAGATACGCAGTATTTT; CDR3aa: CASSPIGGGPSDTQYF
len: 15; abundance: once; j_gene: TRBJ1-2; d_gene: TRBD1; v_gene: TRBV5-1; CDR3nt: TGCGCCAGCAGCTTGGAACAGGGGGGGACCTATGGCTACACCTTC; CDR3aa: CASSLEQGGTYGYTF
len: 13; abundance: -; j_gene: TRBJ1-1; d_gene: -; v_gene: TRBV7-9; CDR3nt: TGTGCCAGCAGCCGCGACAGGCCAACTGAAGCTTTCTTT; CDR3aa: CASSRDRPTEAFF
len: 13; abundance: -; j_gene: TRBJ1-2; d_gene: TRBD1; v_gene: TRBV30; CDR3nt: TGTGCCTGGACCGAAGGGACAGGGGCTGGCTACACCTTC; CDR3aa: CAWTEGTGAGYTF
len: 13; abundance: -; j_gene: TRBJ2-5; d_gene: TRBD2; v_gene: TRBV12-3/TRBV12-4; CDR3nt: TGTGCCAGCAGTTTTGTGGGGGGGGAGACCCAGTACTTC; CDR3aa: CASSFVGGETQYF
len: 14; abundance: -; j_gene: TRBJ2-7; d_gene: -; v_gene: TRBV5-5; CDR3nt: TGTGCCAGCAGCTTGGATCCTAGCTCCTACGAGCAGTACTTC; CDR3aa: CASSLDPSSYEQYF
len: 16; abundance: -; j_gene: TRBJ2-7; d_gene: TRBD2; v_gene: TRBV5-4; CDR3nt: TGTGCCAGCAGCTTGGCGGCTAGCGGGGGCTCCTACGAGCAGTACTTC; CDR3aa: CASSLAASGGSYEQYF
len: 15; abundance: -; j_gene: TRBJ1-4; d_gene: TRBD1; v_gene: TRBV7-2; CDR3nt: TGTGCCAGCAGCTTCACCGGACAGGGGAATGAAAAACTGTTTTTT; CDR3aa: CASSFTGQGNEKLFF
len: 16; abundance: -; j_gene: TRBJ2-2; d_gene: TRBD2; v_gene: TRBV6-5; CDR3nt: TGTGCCAGCAGTTTCAGCGGGGGGCGGGGCACCGGGGAGCTGTTTTTT; CDR3aa: CASSFSGGRGTGELFF
len: 16; abundance: -; j_gene: TRBJ1-5; d_gene: TRBD1; v_gene: TRBV19; CDR3nt: TGTGCCAGTACCACAGACAGGGTGTATAGCAATCAGCCCCAGCATTTT; CDR3aa: CASTTDRVYSNQPQHF
len: 14; abundance: -; j_gene: TRBJ2-5; d_gene: TRBD1; v_gene: TRBV9; CDR3nt: TGTGCCAGCAGCACTAGGGACAGGGACGTGCCCCAGTACTTC; CDR3aa: CASSTRDRDVPQYF
len: 21; abundance: -; j_gene: TRBJ1-1; d_gene: -; v_gene: TRBV21-1; CDR3nt: TGTGCCAGCAGCAAAGAAAACCGAAGAACTATGCTTTTTACGATGGACACTGAAGCTTTCTTT; CDR3aa: CASSKENRRTMLFTMDTEAFF
len: 16; abundance: -; j_gene: TRBJ1-5; d_gene: TRBD1; v_gene: TRBV30; CDR3nt: TGTGCCTGGAGCAACAGGGGCGTCTATAGCAATCAGCCCCAGCATTTT; CDR3aa: CAWSNRGVYSNQPQHF
len: 11; abundance: -; j_gene: TRBJ2-3; d_gene: -; v_gene: TRBV12-5; CDR3nt: TGTGCTAGTGGTCCCCAAGATACGCAGTATTTT; CDR3aa: CASGPQDTQYF
len: 14; abundance: -; j_gene: TRBJ1-5; d_gene: -; v_gene: TRBV6-1; CDR3nt: TGTGCCAGCAGTGAGCAGGGGTTTTGGCAGCCCCAGCATTTT; CDR3aa: CASSEQGFWQPQHF
len: 16; abundance: once; j_gene: TRBJ1-1; d_gene: -; v_gene: TRBV18; CDR3nt: TGTGCCAGCTCACCGCTGGCAGGTTTTAGTGGCACTGAAGCTTTCTTT; CDR3aa: CASSPLAGFSGTEAFF
len: 14; abundance: -; j_gene: TRBJ1-5; d_gene: -; v_gene: TRBV20-1; CDR3nt: TGCAGTGCTAGTGAGGGCCGGAGCAATCAGCCCCAGCATTTT; CDR3aa: CSASEGRSNQPQHF
len: 15; abundance: -; j_gene: TRBJ1-5; d_gene: -; v_gene: TRBV19; CDR3nt: TGTGCCAGTACTAGCCTCAACCGGGGCAATCAGCCCCAGCATTTT; CDR3aa: CASTSLNRGNQPQHF
len: 15; abundance: -; j_gene: TRBJ2-1; d_gene: TRBD2; v_gene: TRBV5-6; CDR3nt: TGTGCCAGCAGCTTGGAACTAGCGGCATACAATGAGCAGTTCTTC; CDR3aa: CASSLELAAYNEQFF
len: 14; abundance: -; j_gene: TRBJ1-1; d_gene: TRBD1; v_gene: TRBV7-9; CDR3nt: TGTGCCAGCAGGGCCGGGACAGGGGAAACTGAAGCTTTCTTT; CDR3aa: CASRAGTGETEAFF
len: 15; abundance: -; j_gene: TRBJ1-1; d_gene: TRBD1; v_gene: TRBV5-6; CDR3nt: TGTGCCAGCAGCTTAACGGACAGGATCGGACCTGGAGCTTTCTTT; CDR3aa: CASSLTDRIGPGAFF